Sequencing of this TCR beta chain was carried out in a study of shared clonotypes between healthy human individuals. Study-wide context: Three CD4 naive, three CD4 memory, two CD8 naive and one CD8 memory plate were used per donor.

TCRdb's table, derived via immunoSEQ multiplex PCR, lists solely in-frame clones and lacks some. The sample records more than 1 million clones, 75% to 85% being singletons. Trimming removed 5 bases at V and 3 bases at J, with 7 bases between. The CDR3 runs 13 residues. Germline lookup yields CDR1 SEHNR and CDR2 FQNEAQ (reference sequence). Researchers partitioned CD4+ cells into CD45RA+ naive and CD45RA-negative memory subsets. Specimen: memory CD4+ T cells from PBMCs. Regarding subset: CD45RA-negative fraction. V is TRBV7-9 and J is TRBJ2-2; D remains unclear. This sequence was found in a young man in good health. Some clones in this sample may be carry-over from other donors' samples. The CDR3 nucleotides read TGTGCCAGCAGCCCCATTTACACCGGGGAGCTGTTTTTT. This sequence encodes CASSPIYTGELFF.